A selection of T cell receptor beta chains follows, all from one sample in a study of shared clonotypes between healthy human individuals. TCRdb's copy holds only in-frame clones and misses some; the assay was immunoSEQ multiplex PCR. The top ten clones hold more than 1.5% of a sample with hundreds of thousands of clones, over 65% of them seen once. Sequencing used memory CD4+ T cells sorted from blood. The source is a woman in her 30s in good health. CDR3s include the opening cysteine and the closing phenylalanine or tryptophan. A D gene is named only where the DNA matches it firmly. For some rows the clone size is stated as once, few or many, or as a class when expanded; others skip it.

J gene	V gene	clone size	D gene	CDR3 protein	CDR3 DNA
TRBJ2-2	TRBV5-1	-	-	CASSPGTENTGELFF	TGCGCCAGCAGCCCCGGGACGGAGAACACCGGGGAGCTGTTTTTT
TRBJ2-3	TRBV7-9	-	-	CASSFTDSTDTQYF	TGTGCCAGCAGCTTTACGGACAGCACAGATACGCAGTATTTT
TRBJ2-3	TRBV4-2	once	-	CASSPTSGATDTQYF	TGTGCCAGCAGCCCCACGTCGGGGGCCACAGATACGCAGTATTTT
TRBJ2-1	TRBV5-8	-	-	CASSLGTDAWNEQFF	TGTGCCAGCAGCTTGGGGACGGATGCTTGGAATGAGCAGTTCTTC
TRBJ2-1	TRBV5-6	-	-	CASRAVRNEQFF	TGTGCCAGCAGGGCCGTTCGCAATGAGCAGTTCTTC
TRBJ1-1	TRBV6-5	-	TRBD1	CASSKGQGRVTEAFF	TGTGCCAGCAGTAAAGGACAGGGGAGAGTCACTGAAGCTTTCTTT
TRBJ2-7	TRBV4-1	-	-	CASSQLGTGEVKQYF	TGCGCCAGCAGCCAATTGGGAACTGGGGAGGTCAAGCAGTACTTC
TRBJ2-3	TRBV27	-	TRBD2	CASSSTRRGLAGTNTQYF	TGTGCCAGCAGTTCCACTCGGAGGGGACTAGCGGGTACAAATACGCAGTATTTT
TRBJ2-7	TRBV7-2	-	TRBD2	CASSLGAGGYEQYF	TGTGCCAGCAGCTTGGGAGCGGGAGGGTACGAGCAGTACTTC
TRBJ2-7	TRBV9	-	TRBD1	CASSETGGGGSYEQYF	TGTGCCAGCAGTGAAACAGGGGGAGGTGGATCCTACGAGCAGTACTTC
TRBJ2-7	TRBV27	-	TRBD2	CASSRTSGNYEQYF	TGTGCCAGCAGCAGGACTAGCGGGAACTACGAGCAGTACTTC
TRBJ2-2	TRBV10-1	many	-	CASSAVSSGELFF	TGCGCCAGCAGTGCTGTGAGCTCCGGGGAGCTGTTTTTT
TRBJ1-6	TRBV19	-	-	CASSFRNSRADSPLHF	TGTGCCAGTAGTTTCCGTAACTCCCGAGCGGATTCACCCCTCCACTTT
TRBJ1-4	TRBV7-6	many	TRBD1	CASSHRGSNEKLFF	TGTGCCAGCAGCCACAGGGGGTCTAATGAAAAACTGTTTTTT
TRBJ2-7	TRBV27	-	-	CASSLTPADSGSYEQYF	TGTGCCAGCAGTTTAACCCCCGCCGACTCAGGATCCTACGAGCAGTACTTC
TRBJ1-5	TRBV9	-	-	CASSAVSGVNQPQHF	TGTGCCAGCAGCGCTGTATCAGGAGTTAATCAGCCCCAGCATTTT
TRBJ2-5	TRBV19	-	-	CATGVRGSETQYF	TGTGCCACTGGGGTAAGGGGGTCTGAGACCCAGTACTTC
TRBJ2-7	TRBV9	-	TRBD1	CASILLNPGQATRVDEQYF	TGTGCCAGCATCCTACTAAACCCGGGACAGGCTACGAGAGTAGACGAGCAGTACTTC
TRBJ1-2	TRBV7-9	once	TRBD1	CASSTGTVNYGYTF	TGTGCCAGCAGCACCGGGACAGTAAACTATGGCTACACCTTC
TRBJ2-1	TRBV10-1	-	-	CASSEGTSSYNEQFF	TGCGCCAGCAGTGAGGGGACCTCCTCCTACAATGAGCAGTTCTTC
TRBJ1-4	TRBV7-8	-	-	CASRLTEQFNEKLFF	TGTGCCAGCAGGCTAACAGAGCAGTTTAATGAAAAACTGTTTTTT
TRBJ1-5	TRBV4-1	-	-	CASSQDPPGVPQHF	TGCGCCAGCAGCCAAGATCCCCCCGGTGTTCCCCAGCATTTT
TRBJ1-1	TRBV19	-	-	CASSTGRTKNTEAFF	TGTGCCAGTAGTACGGGACGGACGAAGAACACTGAAGCTTTCTTT
TRBJ1-3	TRBV9	-	-	CASSATTGVLSGNTIYF	TGTGCCAGCAGCGCCACGACAGGAGTGTTATCTGGAAACACCATATATTTT
TRBJ2-3	TRBV7-9	-	TRBD1	CASSSYGQGREEDTQYF	TGTGCCAGCAGCTCTTACGGACAGGGGCGGGAAGAAGATACGCAGTATTTT
TRBJ2-2	TRBV18	-	-	CASSPRDGGELFF	TGTGCCAGCTCACCGAGGGACGGCGGGGAGCTGTTTTTT
TRBJ2-1	TRBV4-1	few	-	CASSQDLAGWLRGEQFF	TGCGCCAGCAGCCAAGACTTGGCGGGATGGCTTCGTGGTGAGCAGTTCTTC
TRBJ2-7	TRBV5-1	-	TRBD2	CASSPSPGGGSPEQYF	TGCGCCAGCAGCCCCTCACCTGGGGGGGGATCCCCCGAGCAGTACTTC
TRBJ1-2	TRBV6-4	-	-	CASSEGAGNYGYTF	TGTGCCAGCAGTGAGGGTGCGGGGAACTATGGCTACACCTTC
TRBJ2-5	TRBV7-8	-	-	CASRGLRWGTQYF	TGTGCCAGCCGAGGGTTGAGGTGGGGGACCCAGTACTTC
TRBJ2-1	TRBV6-6	-	-	CASSYQASEQFF	TGTGCCAGCAGTTACCAGGCGTCTGAGCAGTTCTTC
TRBJ2-1	TRBV5-4	-	-	CASSLFTENYNEQFF	TGTGCCAGCAGCTTGTTTACTGAGAACTACAATGAGCAGTTCTTC
TRBJ2-5	TRBV7-3	-	-	CASSRSGQETQYF	TGTGCCAGCAGCCGAAGCGGGCAAGAGACCCAGTACTTC
TRBJ2-5	TRBV21-1	-	-	CASSSLAAQETQYF	TGTGCCAGCAGCTCGCTAGCGGCTCAAGAGACCCAGTACTTC
TRBJ1-2	TRBV14	-	-	CASSLQQVAGGYTF	TGTGCCAGCAGCCTGCAACAGGTTGCAGGCGGCTACACCTTC
TRBJ2-1	TRBV4-2	-	TRBD2	CASTQVGQREDSEQFF	TGTGCCAGCACCCAGGTGGGGCAGCGGGAGGATTCTGAGCAGTTCTTC
TRBJ2-1	TRBV14	-	TRBD1	CASSQIIGQGKYNEQFF	TGTGCCAGCAGCCAAATCATAGGACAGGGGAAATACAATGAGCAGTTCTTC
TRBJ2-7	TRBV18	-	-	CASSDRQFGEQYF	TGTGCCAGCTCAGACAGACAGTTCGGCGAGCAGTACTTC
TRBJ2-5	TRBV5-1	-	TRBD2	CASSTSVQETQYF	TGCGCCAGCAGTACTAGCGTGCAAGAGACCCAGTACTTC
TRBJ2-2	TRBV27	few	-	CASSLRARLNTGELFF	TGTGCCAGCAGTTTACGGGCTAGGCTGAACACCGGGGAGCTGTTTTTT
TRBJ2-5	TRBV27	-	-	CASRSTAQGTQYF	TGTGCCAGCAGGTCGACAGCTCAGGGGACCCAGTACTTC
TRBJ1-1	TRBV5-5	-	-	CASSLGDPQPEAFF	TGTGCCAGCAGCTTGGGTGACCCCCAGCCCGAAGCTTTCTTT
TRBJ2-2	TRBV7-6	-	-	CASSTYPNTGELFF	TGTGCCAGCAGCACCTATCCGAACACCGGGGAGCTGTTTTTT
TRBJ2-3	TRBV7-7	-	-	CASSDSPGTDTQYF	TGTGCCAGCAGCGACTCCCCTGGCACAGATACGCAGTATTTT
TRBJ2-3	TRBV28	-	TRBD2	CASSLSYRTSGRLTDTQYF	TGTGCCAGCAGTTTATCCTACCGGACTAGCGGGAGGTTGACAGATACGCAGTATTTT
TRBJ1-4	TRBV15	-	TRBD1	CATREGAGEKLFF	TGTGCCACCCGGGAGGGGGCGGGTGAAAAACTGTTTTTT
TRBJ2-5	TRBV5-1	-	-	CASSSSGSAQETQYF	TGCGCCAGCAGCTCCTCGGGGAGCGCTCAGGAGACCCAGTACTTC
TRBJ2-3	TRBV27	-	TRBD1	CASSRTGQPDTQYF	TGTGCCAGCAGTCGGACAGGGCAGCCAGATACGCAGTATTTT
TRBJ1-1	TRBV28	-	-	CASSFKVGEAFF	TGTGCCAGCAGTTTCAAGGTTGGTGAAGCTTTCTTT
TRBJ1-2	TRBV7-3	-	TRBD1	CASSLDREAGYTF	TGTGCCAGCAGCCTCGACAGGGAGGCTGGCTACACCTTC
TRBJ2-2	TRBV6-6	-	-	CASISGPSRFKELFF	TGTGCCAGCATCTCCGGACCGTCACGGTTTAAGGAGCTGTTTTTT
TRBJ1-1	TRBV30	few	-	CAWSGGVITEAFF	TGTGCCTGGAGTGGAGGGGTTATCACTGAAGCTTTCTTT
TRBJ2-1	TRBV27	-	TRBD2	CASSHGLAGGSNEQFF	TGTGCCAGCAGCCACGGACTAGCGGGAGGATCGAATGAGCAGTTCTTC
TRBJ2-2	TRBV5-1	-	TRBD1	CASSPQGETGELFF	TGCGCCAGCAGCCCACAGGGGGAGACTGGGGAGCTGTTTTTT
TRBJ2-4	TRBV19	-	-	CASSTWGSDIQYF	TGTGCCAGTAGTACTTGGGGATCGGACATTCAGTACTTC
TRBJ1-1	TRBV5-6	-	-	CASSLTGTPRGETEAFF	TGTGCCAGCAGCTTGACCGGGACTCCCAGAGGAGAAACTGAAGCTTTCTTT
TRBJ2-5	TRBV18	-	-	CASSPTTGSGTQYF	TGTGCCAGCTCACCGACCACAGGGAGCGGGACCCAGTACTTC